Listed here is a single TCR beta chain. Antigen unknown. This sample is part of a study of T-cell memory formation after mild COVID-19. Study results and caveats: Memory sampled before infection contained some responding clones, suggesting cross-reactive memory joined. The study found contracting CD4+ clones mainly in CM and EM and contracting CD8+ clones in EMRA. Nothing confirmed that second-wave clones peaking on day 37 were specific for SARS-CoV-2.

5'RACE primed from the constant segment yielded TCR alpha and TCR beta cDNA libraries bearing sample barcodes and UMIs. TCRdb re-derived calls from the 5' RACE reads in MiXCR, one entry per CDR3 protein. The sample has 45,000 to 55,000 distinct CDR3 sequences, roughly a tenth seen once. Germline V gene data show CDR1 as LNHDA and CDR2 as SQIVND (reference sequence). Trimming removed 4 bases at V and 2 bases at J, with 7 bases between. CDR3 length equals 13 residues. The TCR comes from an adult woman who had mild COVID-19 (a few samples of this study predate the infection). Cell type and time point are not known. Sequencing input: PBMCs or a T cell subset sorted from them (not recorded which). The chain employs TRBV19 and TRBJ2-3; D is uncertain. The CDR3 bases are TGTGCCAGTAGTAAGCCCTCCACAGATACGCAGTATTTT. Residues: CASSKPSTDTQYF.